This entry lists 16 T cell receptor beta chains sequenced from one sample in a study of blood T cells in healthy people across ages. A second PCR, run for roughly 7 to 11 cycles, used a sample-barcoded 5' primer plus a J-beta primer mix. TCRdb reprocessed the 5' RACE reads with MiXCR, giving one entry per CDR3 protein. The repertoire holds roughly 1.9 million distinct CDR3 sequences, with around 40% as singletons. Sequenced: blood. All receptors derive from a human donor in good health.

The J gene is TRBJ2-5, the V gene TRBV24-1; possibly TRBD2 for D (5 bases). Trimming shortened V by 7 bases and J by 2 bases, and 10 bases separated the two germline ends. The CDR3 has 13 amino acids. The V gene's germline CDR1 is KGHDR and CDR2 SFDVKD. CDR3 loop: CATRPTGQETQYF. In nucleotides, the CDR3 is TGTGCCACCAGGCCCACGGGACAAGAGACCCAGTACTTC.

The CDR3 nucleotides are TGCAGTGCTGGCGACAGTGAGTGGGATGAGCAGTTCTTC. Amino acid sequence: CSAGDSEWDEQFF. The gene calls are TRBV20-1 and TRBJ2-1; D is perhaps TRBD1 (5 bases). V lost 5 bases and J 8 bases, leaving 16 bases between the germline ends. The CDR3 contains 13 residues. The V gene's germline CDR1 is DFQATT and CDR2 SNEGSKA (reference sequence).

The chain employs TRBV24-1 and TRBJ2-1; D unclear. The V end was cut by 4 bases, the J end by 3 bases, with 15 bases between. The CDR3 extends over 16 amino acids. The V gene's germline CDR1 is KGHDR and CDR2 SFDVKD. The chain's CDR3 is CATSDPVQRLYNEQFF. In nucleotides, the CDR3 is TGTGCCACCAGTGACCCAGTACAGCGACTCTACAATGAGCAGTTCTTC.

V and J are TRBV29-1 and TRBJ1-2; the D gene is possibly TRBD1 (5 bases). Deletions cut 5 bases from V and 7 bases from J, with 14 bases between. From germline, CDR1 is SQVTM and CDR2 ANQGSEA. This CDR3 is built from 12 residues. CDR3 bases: TGCAGCGTTCAAGGGGTTCAATGTGGCTACACCTTC. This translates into CSVQGVQCGYTF. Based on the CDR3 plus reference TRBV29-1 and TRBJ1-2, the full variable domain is SAVISQKPSRDICQRGTSLTIQCQVDSQVTMMFWYRQQPGQSLTLIATANQGSEATYESGFVIDKFPISRPNLTFSTLTVSNMSPEDSSIYLCSVQGVQCGYTFGSGTRLTVV.

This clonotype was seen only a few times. CDR3 in amino acids: CASSLVAGLNYGYTF. DNA for the CDR3: TGTGCCAGCAGCTTAGTAGCGGGACTGAACTATGGCTACACCTTC. The genes are TRBV7-2 and TRBJ1-2; tentative D call: TRBD1 (5 bases). Trimming took 1 base from V and 2 from J, leaving 11 bases between them. Germline-derived CDR1 and CDR2 are SGHTA and FQGNSA. This CDR3 spans 15 amino acids.

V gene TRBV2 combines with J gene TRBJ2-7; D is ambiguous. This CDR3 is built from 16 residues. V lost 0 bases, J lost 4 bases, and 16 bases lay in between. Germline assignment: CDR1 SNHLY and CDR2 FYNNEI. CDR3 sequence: CASSEAGESGWYEQYF. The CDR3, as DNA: TGTGCCAGCAGTGAAGCGGGCGAGTCCGGTTGGTACGAGCAGTACTTC.

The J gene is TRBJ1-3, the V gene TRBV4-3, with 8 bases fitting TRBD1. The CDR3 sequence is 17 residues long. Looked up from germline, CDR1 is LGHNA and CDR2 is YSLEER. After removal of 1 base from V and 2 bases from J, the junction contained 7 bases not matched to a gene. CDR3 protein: CASSQVPQGATGNTIYF. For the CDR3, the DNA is TGCGCCAGCAGCCAAGTTCCCCAGGGGGCCACTGGAAACACCATATATTTT.

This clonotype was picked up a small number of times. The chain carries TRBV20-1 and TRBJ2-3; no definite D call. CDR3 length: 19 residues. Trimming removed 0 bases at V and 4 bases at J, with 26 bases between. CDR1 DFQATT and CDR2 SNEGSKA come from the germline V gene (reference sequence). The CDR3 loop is CSARDKVDDITRLPDTQYF. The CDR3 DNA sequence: TGCAGTGCTAGAGATAAAGTGGACGATATAACCCGACTCCCAGATACGCAGTATTTT.

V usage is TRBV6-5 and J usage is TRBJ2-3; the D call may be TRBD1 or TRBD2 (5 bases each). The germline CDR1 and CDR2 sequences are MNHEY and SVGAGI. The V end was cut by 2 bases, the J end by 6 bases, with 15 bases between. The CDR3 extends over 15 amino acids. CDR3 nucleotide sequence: TGTGCCAGCAGTTACCGGGACCCGACGACGGATACGCAGTATTTT. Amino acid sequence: CASSYRDPTTDTQYF.

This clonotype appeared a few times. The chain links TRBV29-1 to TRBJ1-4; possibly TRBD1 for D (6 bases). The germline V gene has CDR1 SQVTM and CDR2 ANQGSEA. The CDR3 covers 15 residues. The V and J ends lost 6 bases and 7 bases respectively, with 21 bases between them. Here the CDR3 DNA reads TGCAGCGTGCCCGAGAATACAGGGATGGGTGAAAAACTGTTTTTT. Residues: CSVPENTGMGEKLFF. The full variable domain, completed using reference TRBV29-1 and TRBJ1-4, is SAVISQKPSRDICQRGTSLTIQCQVDSQVTMMFWYRQQPGQSLTLIATANQGSEATYESGFVIDKFPISRPNLTFSTLTVSNMSPEDSSIYLCSVPENTGMGEKLFFGSGTQLSVL.

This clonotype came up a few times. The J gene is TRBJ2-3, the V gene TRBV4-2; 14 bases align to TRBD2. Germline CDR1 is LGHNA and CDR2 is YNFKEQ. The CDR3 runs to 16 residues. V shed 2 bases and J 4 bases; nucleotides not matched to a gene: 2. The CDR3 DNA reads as TGTGCCAGCAGCCAAATGACTAGCGGGGGGGCAGATACGCAGTATTTT. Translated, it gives CASSQMTSGGADTQYF.

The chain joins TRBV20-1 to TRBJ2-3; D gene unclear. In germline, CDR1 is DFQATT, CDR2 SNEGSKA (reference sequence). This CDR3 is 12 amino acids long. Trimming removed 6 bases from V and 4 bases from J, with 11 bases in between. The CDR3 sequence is CSALNVPDTQYF. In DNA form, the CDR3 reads TGCAGTGCCCTAAATGTCCCAGATACGCAGTATTTT.

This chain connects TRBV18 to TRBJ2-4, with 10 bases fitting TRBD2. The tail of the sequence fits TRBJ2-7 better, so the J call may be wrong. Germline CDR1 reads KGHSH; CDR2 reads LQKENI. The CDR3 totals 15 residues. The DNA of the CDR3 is TGTGCCAGCTCACCAACTAGCGGGACCCCCTACGAGCAGTACTTC. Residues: CASSPTSGTPYEQYF.

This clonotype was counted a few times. The CDR3 DNA sequence: TGCAGTGCTAGACTACCGGGACAGGTCAATCAGCCCCAGCATTTT. This encodes CSARLPGQVNQPQHF. The chain has TRBV20-1 and TRBJ1-5, with 8 bases aligning to TRBD1. The CDR3 is 15 residues long. Germline V gives CDR1 DFQATT, CDR2 SNEGSKA (reference sequence). The trim removed 2 bases at V and 3 bases at J, leaving 6 bases unmatched.

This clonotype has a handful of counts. CDR3 sequence reads: CSVEVEHIPYGYTF. In DNA, the CDR3 is TGCAGCGTTGAAGTTGAACATATCCCCTATGGCTACACCTTC. The J gene is TRBJ1-2, the V gene TRBV29-1; D gene uncertain. The length of the CDR3 is 14 residues. Trimming removed 1 base from V and 4 bases from J, with 13 bases in between. Germline-derived CDR1 and CDR2 are SQVTM and ANQGSEA. The full variable domain, in which reference TRBV29-1 and TRBJ1-2 provide the parts outside the CDR3, is SAVISQKPSRDICQRGTSLTIQCQVDSQVTMMFWYRQQPGQSLTLIATANQGSEATYESGFVIDKFPISRPNLTFSTLTVSNMSPEDSSIYLCSVEVEHIPYGYTFGSGTRLTVV.

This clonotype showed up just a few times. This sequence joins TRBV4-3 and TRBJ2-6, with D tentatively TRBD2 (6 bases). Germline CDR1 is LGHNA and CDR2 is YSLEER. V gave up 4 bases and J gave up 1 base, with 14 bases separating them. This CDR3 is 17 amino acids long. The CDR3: CASSLMVGGSGANVLTF. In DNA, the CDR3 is TGCGCCAGCAGCCTCATGGTCGGAGGGTCTGGGGCCAACGTCCTGACTTTC.